What follows describes a single T cell receptor beta chain. No antigen is known for it. Extraction and reverse transcription of RNA yielded cDNA as the sequencing template. Profiled with immunoSEQ multiplex PCR; TCRdb holds only in-frame clones, not every one. The sample consists of approximately 300,000 clones, 58% of them appearing once. The sample originates from a study of CD8+ T cells in alopecia areata. About the research overall: Those patients who were treated received oral tofacitinib, which was given at 5 to 10 mg twice daily for moderate-to-severe alopecia areata. Tofacitinib administration persisted for 6 to 18 months, succeeded by 6 months off drug. Study-level findings and limits: Tofacitinib produced a significant decrease in scalp clonality and in expanded CD8+ clones among the top 100. Relative to mice, TCR sharing across patients was less clear, a difference possibly HLA-related.

Sample treatment: oral pan-JAK inhibitor, 5-10 mg twice daily. Specimen: CD4+ T cells sorted from blood, collected at week 24, from a patient treated with tofacitinib. The sequence was collected from a human donor with alopecia areata.

CDR3 bases: TGCGCCAGCAGCTTCCGGGACAGGGAACCCGGGCAGTACTTC. Translation gives CASSFRDREPGQYF. This rearrangement joins TRBV5-1 to TRBJ2-7, with TRBD1 identical over 9 bases. The CDR3 is 14 amino acids. Germline V CDR1 and CDR2: SGHRS, YFSETQ. V was pared by 2 bases and J by 9 bases, with 9 bases of the junction left unmatched.